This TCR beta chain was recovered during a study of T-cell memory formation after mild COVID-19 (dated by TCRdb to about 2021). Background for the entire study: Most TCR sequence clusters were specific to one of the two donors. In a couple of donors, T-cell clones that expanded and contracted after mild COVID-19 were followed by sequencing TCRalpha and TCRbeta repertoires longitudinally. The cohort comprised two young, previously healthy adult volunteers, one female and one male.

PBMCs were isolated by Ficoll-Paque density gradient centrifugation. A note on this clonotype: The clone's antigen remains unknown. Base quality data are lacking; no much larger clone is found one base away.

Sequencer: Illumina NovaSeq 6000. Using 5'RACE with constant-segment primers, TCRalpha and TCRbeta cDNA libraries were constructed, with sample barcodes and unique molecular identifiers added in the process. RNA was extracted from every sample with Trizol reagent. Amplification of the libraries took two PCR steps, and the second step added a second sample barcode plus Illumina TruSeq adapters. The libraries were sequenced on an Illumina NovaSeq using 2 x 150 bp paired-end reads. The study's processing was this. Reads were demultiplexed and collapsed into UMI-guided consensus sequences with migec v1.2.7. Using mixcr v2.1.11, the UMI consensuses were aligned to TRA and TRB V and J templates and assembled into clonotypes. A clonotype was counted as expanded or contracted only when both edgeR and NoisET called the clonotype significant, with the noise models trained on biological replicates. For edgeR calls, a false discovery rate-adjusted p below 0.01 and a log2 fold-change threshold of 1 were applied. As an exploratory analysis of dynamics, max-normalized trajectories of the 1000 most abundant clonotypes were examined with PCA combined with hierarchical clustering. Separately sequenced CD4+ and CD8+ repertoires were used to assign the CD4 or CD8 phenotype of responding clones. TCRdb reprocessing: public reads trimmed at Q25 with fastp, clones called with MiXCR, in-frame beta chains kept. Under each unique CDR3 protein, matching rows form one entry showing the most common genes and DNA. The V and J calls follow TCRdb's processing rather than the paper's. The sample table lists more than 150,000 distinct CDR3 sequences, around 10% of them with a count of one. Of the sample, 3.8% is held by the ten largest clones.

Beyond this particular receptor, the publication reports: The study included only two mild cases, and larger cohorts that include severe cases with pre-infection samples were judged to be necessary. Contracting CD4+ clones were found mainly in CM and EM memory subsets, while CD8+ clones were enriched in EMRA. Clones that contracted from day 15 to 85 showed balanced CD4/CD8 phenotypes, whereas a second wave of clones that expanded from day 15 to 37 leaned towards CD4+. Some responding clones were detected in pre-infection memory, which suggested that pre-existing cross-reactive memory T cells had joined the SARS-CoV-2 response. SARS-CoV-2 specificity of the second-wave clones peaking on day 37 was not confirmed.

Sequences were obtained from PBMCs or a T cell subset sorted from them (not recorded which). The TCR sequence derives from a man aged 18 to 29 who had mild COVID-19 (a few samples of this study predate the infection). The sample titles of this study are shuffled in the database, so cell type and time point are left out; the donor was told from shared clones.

The DNA sequence is as follows: TGCAGTGCTAGAGTCGGGGCTCTGGAGACCCAGTACTTC. This sequence encodes CSARVGALETQYF. The V gene is TRBV20-1 and the J gene is TRBJ2-5; the D gene is perhaps TRBD1 or TRBD2, each of them matching over 5 bases. The cysteine opens and the phenylalanine closes a CDR3 of 13 amino acids. The DNA shown is the 39-base CDR3, in frame from base 1. The V end loses 1 base and the J end loses 5 bases, and a stretch of 11 bases separates them. CDR1 and CDR2 are read off the germline V gene (reference sequence) as DFQATT and SNEGSKA.